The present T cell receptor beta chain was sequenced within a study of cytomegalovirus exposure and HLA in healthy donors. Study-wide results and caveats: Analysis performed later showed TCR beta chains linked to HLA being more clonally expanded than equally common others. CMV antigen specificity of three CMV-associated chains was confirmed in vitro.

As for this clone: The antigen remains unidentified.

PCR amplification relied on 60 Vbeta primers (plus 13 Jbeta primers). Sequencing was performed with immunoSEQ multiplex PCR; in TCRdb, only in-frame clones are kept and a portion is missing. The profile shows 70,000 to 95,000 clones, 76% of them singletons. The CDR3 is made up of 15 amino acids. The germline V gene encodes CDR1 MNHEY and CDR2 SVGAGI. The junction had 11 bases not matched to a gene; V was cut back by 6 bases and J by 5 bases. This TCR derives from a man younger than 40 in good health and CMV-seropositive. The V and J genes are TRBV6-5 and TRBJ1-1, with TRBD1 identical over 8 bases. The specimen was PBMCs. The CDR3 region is CASRIKWTGNTEAFF. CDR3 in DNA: TGTGCCAGCAGGATAAAATGGACAGGGAATACTGAAGCTTTCTTT.